This is a list of T cell receptor beta chains from one sample in a study of shared clonotypes between healthy human individuals. The assay was immunoSEQ multiplex PCR, and TCRdb's table has in-frame clones only and misses some. The data show roughly 720,000 clones, 90% seen once. Sequenced input: memory CD8+ T cells from PBMCs. The receptors derive from a man aged 18 to 35 in good health. Some clones in this sample may be carry-over from other donors' samples. Each CDR3 is given with its conserved first and last residue. The order of the fields is V gene, D gene, J gene, clone size, CDR3 protein, CDR3 DNA. The D gene is left open where the match is weak. Expanded clones are given a class, and other clones once, few, many or no size at all.

v_gene: TRBV27
d_gene: -
j_gene: TRBJ2-7
abundance: -
CDR3aa: CASSYQTVTRGEQYF
CDR3nt: TGTGCCAGCAGCTATCAAACAGTTACCCGAGGGGAGCAGTACTTC

v_gene: TRBV15
d_gene: -
j_gene: TRBJ2-1
abundance: once
CDR3aa: CATSREEGNEQFF
CDR3nt: TGTGCCACCAGCAGGGAAGAGGGCAATGAGCAGTTCTTC

v_gene: TRBV7-9
d_gene: TRBD2
j_gene: TRBJ2-7
abundance: -
CDR3aa: CASSLLAGGNYEQYF
CDR3nt: TGTGCCAGCAGCTTACTAGCGGGAGGGAACTACGAGCAGTACTTC

v_gene: TRBV29-1
d_gene: TRBD1
j_gene: TRBJ2-7
abundance: -
CDR3aa: CSVKDRIYTYEQYF
CDR3nt: TGCAGCGTAAAGGACAGGATATACACCTACGAGCAGTACTTC

v_gene: TRBV11-2
d_gene: -
j_gene: TRBJ2-7
abundance: -
CDR3aa: CASTLLLGSGVSPYEQYF
CDR3nt: TGTGCCAGCACCCTGCTATTAGGTTCCGGTGTCTCTCCCTACGAGCAGTACTTC

v_gene: TRBV25-1
d_gene: -
j_gene: TRBJ1-6
abundance: once
CDR3aa: CASSERLNSPLHF
CDR3nt: TGTGCCAGCAGTGAACGGCTCAATTCACCCCTCCACTTT

v_gene: TRBV7-9
d_gene: TRBD2
j_gene: TRBJ2-7
abundance: -
CDR3aa: CASSSRAGAAYEQYF
CDR3nt: TGTGCCAGCAGCTCCCGAGCGGGAGCGGCCTACGAGCAGTACTTC

v_gene: TRBV30
d_gene: -
j_gene: TRBJ1-1
abundance: few
CDR3aa: CAWRDLRNTEAFF
CDR3nt: TGTGCCTGGAGGGACCTCAGGAACACTGAAGCTTTCTTT

v_gene: TRBV10-3
d_gene: TRBD1
j_gene: TRBJ2-1
abundance: -
CDR3aa: CAISESTGGYYNEQFF
CDR3nt: TGTGCCATCAGTGAGTCGACAGGGGGCTACTACAATGAGCAGTTCTTC

v_gene: TRBV5-6
d_gene: -
j_gene: TRBJ2-7
abundance: -
CDR3aa: CASSLGPETLEQYF
CDR3nt: TGTGCCAGCAGCTTAGGTCCGGAAACCCTCGAGCAGTACTTC

v_gene: TRBV6-5
d_gene: TRBD1
j_gene: TRBJ1-1
abundance: -
CDR3aa: CASSFPGQGARGAFF
CDR3nt: TGTGCCAGCAGTTTCCCGGGACAGGGCGCGAGGGGTGCTTTCTTT

v_gene: TRBV19
d_gene: -
j_gene: TRBJ2-7
abundance: -
CDR3aa: CASSLIWGSNEQYF
CDR3nt: TGTGCCAGTAGTCTCATTTGGGGGTCAAACGAGCAGTACTTC

v_gene: TRBV19
d_gene: TRBD1
j_gene: TRBJ1-1
abundance: -
CDR3aa: CASSHATGGAGTEAFF
CDR3nt: TGTGCCAGTAGTCACGCAACAGGGGGCGCGGGGACTGAAGCTTTCTTT

v_gene: TRBV5-5
d_gene: -
j_gene: TRBJ2-2
abundance: -
CDR3aa: CASSFGSSPAGTGELFF
CDR3nt: TGTGCCAGCAGCTTCGGATCCAGCCCTGCTGGCACCGGGGAGCTGTTTTTT

v_gene: TRBV5-4
d_gene: -
j_gene: TRBJ2-1
abundance: few
CDR3aa: CASSSPQAGLNEQFF
CDR3nt: TGTGCCAGCAGCTCTCCTCAAGCGGGCCTCAATGAGCAGTTCTTC

v_gene: TRBV7-9
d_gene: -
j_gene: TRBJ2-6
abundance: few
CDR3aa: CASSLGVNSGANVLTF
CDR3nt: TGTGCCAGCAGCTTAGGTGTAAACTCTGGGGCCAACGTCCTGACTTTC

v_gene: TRBV27
d_gene: TRBD2
j_gene: TRBJ2-1
abundance: once
CDR3aa: CASSRSGSLYEQFF
CDR3nt: TGTGCCAGCAGCCGAAGCGGGAGTTTGTATGAGCAGTTCTTC

v_gene: TRBV10-3
d_gene: TRBD1
j_gene: TRBJ2-7
abundance: -
CDR3aa: CAINGQGIADEQYF
CDR3nt: TGTGCCATCAACGGACAGGGGATCGCGGACGAGCAGTACTTC

v_gene: TRBV27
d_gene: TRBD1
j_gene: TRBJ1-1
abundance: -
CDR3aa: CASRPWPQGTEAFF
CDR3nt: TGTGCCAGCAGACCCTGGCCACAGGGGACTGAAGCTTTCTTT

v_gene: TRBV19
d_gene: -
j_gene: TRBJ1-5
abundance: -
CDR3aa: CASSGLFNQPQHF
CDR3nt: TGTGCCAGCTCAGGCCTATTCAATCAACCCCAGCATTTT

v_gene: TRBV27
d_gene: -
j_gene: TRBJ2-7
abundance: -
CDR3aa: CASSLRDSKYEQYF
CDR3nt: TGTGCCAGCAGTTTGAGGGACTCTAAATACGAGCAGTACTTC

v_gene: TRBV27
d_gene: TRBD1
j_gene: TRBJ2-2
abundance: -
CDR3aa: CASSWTGNTGELFF
CDR3nt: TGTGCCAGCAGTTGGACAGGGAACACCGGGGAGCTGTTTTTT

v_gene: TRBV19
d_gene: -
j_gene: TRBJ1-1
abundance: many
CDR3aa: CASSTPWTALNTEAFF
CDR3nt: TGTGCCAGTAGTACCCCATGGACAGCATTGAACACTGAAGCTTTCTTT

v_gene: TRBV10-3
d_gene: TRBD2
j_gene: TRBJ2-1
abundance: -
CDR3aa: CAISEGSGVSNEQFF
CDR3nt: TGTGCCATCAGTGAAGGTAGCGGGGTCTCGAATGAGCAGTTCTTC

v_gene: TRBV27
d_gene: -
j_gene: TRBJ2-7
abundance: -
CDR3aa: CASSTSPLYEQYF
CDR3nt: TGTGCCAGCAGTACTTCCCCCCTCTACGAGCAGTACTTC

v_gene: TRBV5-5
d_gene: -
j_gene: TRBJ2-2
abundance: -
CDR3aa: CASSTPRGNTGELFF
CDR3nt: TGTGCCAGCAGTACTCCTAGGGGGAACACCGGGGAGCTGTTTTTT

v_gene: TRBV9
d_gene: -
j_gene: TRBJ2-1
abundance: -
CDR3aa: CASSVDGLTSNNEQFF
CDR3nt: TGTGCCAGCAGCGTAGACGGACTCACCTCAAACAATGAGCAGTTCTTC

v_gene: TRBV11-2
d_gene: -
j_gene: TRBJ2-1
abundance: few
CDR3aa: CASSEHNEQFF
CDR3nt: TGTGCCAGCAGCGAACACAATGAGCAGTTCTTC

v_gene: TRBV4-3
d_gene: -
j_gene: TRBJ1-2
abundance: few
CDR3aa: CASSQGIGGYTF
CDR3nt: TGCGCCAGCAGCCAGGGTATCGGCGGCTACACCTTC

v_gene: TRBV7-9
d_gene: -
j_gene: TRBJ2-5
abundance: -
CDR3aa: CASSPKAGRVETQYF
CDR3nt: TGTGCCAGCAGCCCCAAGGCCGGTCGGGTAGAGACCCAGTACTTC

v_gene: TRBV9
d_gene: -
j_gene: TRBJ1-2
abundance: -
CDR3aa: CASSDGPRIVDYGYTF
CDR3nt: TGTGCCAGCAGCGACGGGCCCCGAATAGTGGACTATGGCTACACCTTC

v_gene: TRBV25-1
d_gene: TRBD2
j_gene: TRBJ2-7
abundance: -
CDR3aa: CASTGTSDSYEQYF
CDR3nt: TGTGCCAGTACGGGGACTAGCGACTCCTACGAGCAGTACTTC

v_gene: TRBV30
d_gene: -
j_gene: TRBJ1-2
abundance: few
CDR3aa: CAWSVNTNYGYTF
CDR3nt: TGTGCCTGGAGTGTAAATACTAACTATGGCTACACCTTC

v_gene: TRBV9
d_gene: TRBD2
j_gene: TRBJ2-1
abundance: -
CDR3aa: CASSGSGRLNDEQFF
CDR3nt: TGTGCCAGCAGCGGTAGCGGGAGGCTTAACGATGAGCAGTTCTTC

v_gene: TRBV5-1
d_gene: TRBD1
j_gene: TRBJ1-2
abundance: -
CDR3aa: CASSLFSGGMDGYTF
CDR3nt: TGCGCCAGCAGCTTGTTCTCAGGGGGAATGGATGGCTACACCTTC

v_gene: TRBV5-6
d_gene: -
j_gene: TRBJ1-5
abundance: -
CDR3aa: CASSLALNQPQHF
CDR3nt: TGTGCCAGCAGCTTGGCTCTAAACCAGCCCCAGCATTTT

v_gene: TRBV5-1
d_gene: TRBD1
j_gene: TRBJ1-4
abundance: -
CDR3aa: CASKGTGKEKLFF
CDR3nt: TGCGCCAGCAAGGGGACAGGGAAAGAAAAACTGTTTTTT

v_gene: TRBV5-6
d_gene: -
j_gene: TRBJ2-7
abundance: -
CDR3aa: CASSSGGAYEQYF
CDR3nt: TGTGCCAGCAGCTCCGGCGGGGCCTACGAGCAGTACTTC

v_gene: TRBV25-1
d_gene: TRBD1
j_gene: TRBJ2-7
abundance: -
CDR3aa: CASRGQGYEQYF
CDR3nt: TGTGCCAGCAGAGGACAGGGCTACGAGCAGTACTTC

v_gene: TRBV12-5
d_gene: -
j_gene: TRBJ1-2
abundance: once
CDR3aa: CASGLWQVGGYTF
CDR3nt: TGTGCTAGTGGTTTGTGGCAGGTCGGGGGCTACACCTTC

v_gene: TRBV9
d_gene: TRBD1
j_gene: TRBJ1-1
abundance: once
CDR3aa: CASSVMTGPNTEAFF
CDR3nt: TGTGCCAGCAGCGTCATGACAGGGCCGAACACTGAAGCTTTCTTT

v_gene: TRBV5-1
d_gene: TRBD1
j_gene: TRBJ2-3
abundance: once
CDR3aa: CASQGQGWNTQYF
CDR3nt: TGCGCCAGCCAGGGACAGGGGTGGAATACGCAGTATTTT